The rows below give T cell receptor beta chains drawn from one sample of a study of regulatory and conventional T cells in RAG deficiency. Sequencing was performed with immunoSEQ multiplex PCR; in TCRdb, only in-frame clones are kept and a portion is missing. This table holds roughly 30,000 clones, 90% to 97% found once. These data were likewise used in another study, on regulatory T cells.

Sequencing was carried out using CD25- CD4+ T cells sorted from blood. The receptors stem from a human donor in good health. Both conserved end residues are trimmed from each CDR3.

j_call,v_call,cdr3_aa
TRBJ2-1,TRBV7-2,ASSLGGTSSYNEQF
TRBJ2-7,TRBV7-3,ASSLGTGVSYEQY
TRBJ1-2,TRBV6-1,ASSRDRGLYGYT
TRBJ1-4,TRBV6-5,ASSYSGPGEKLF
TRBJ1-1,TRBV2,ASNQVNTEAF
TRBJ1-3,TRBV27,ASSLEPGNTIY
TRBJ2-3,TRBV11-3,ASSLDKDTQY
TRBJ1-4,TRBV15,ATSRGSVRNEKLF
TRBJ1-2,TRBV29-1,SANNVPEGYT
TRBJ1-5,TRBV21-1,ASSKTTRVNQPQH
TRBJ2-5,TRBV5-6,ASSDRDRALQETQY
TRBJ1-4,TRBV7-9,ASSRQGQREKLF
TRBJ2-1,TRBV7-9,ASKSTAEGNEQF
TRBJ2-7,TRBV5-4,ASSLKLATYEQY
TRBJ1-4,TRBV18,ASSPVGQRHEKLF
TRBJ2-3,TRBV7-9,ASSLALVESTDTQY
TRBJ2-1,TRBV5-1,ASSLDGGLNEQF
TRBJ2-7,TRBV27,ASSFRGLGEQY
TRBJ1-2,TRBV5-1,ASSSPLPGAGGYT
TRBJ1-1,TRBV5-6,ASSFVSGGNEAF
TRBJ1-4,TRBV7-2,ASSSHRDRVVKLF
TRBJ2-3,TRBV19,ASSSGAGFTDTQY
TRBJ2-7,TRBV18,ASSPPYPVAGRYEQY
TRBJ2-5,TRBV5-4,ASSLPGQETQY
TRBJ2-5,TRBV5-1,ASSSSEGGVWETQY
TRBJ1-2,TRBV2,ASQRENYGYT
TRBJ2-1,TRBV2,ASRSDRGAYNEQF
TRBJ2-3,TRBV7-3,ASSFLSGGQTDTQY
TRBJ2-6,TRBV4-2,ASSQEGQGVAGANVLT
TRBJ1-4,TRBV5-8,ASSRRQGTEKLF
TRBJ2-5,TRBV7-2,ASSSIQETQY
TRBJ1-1,TRBV6-5,ASSYSRGHIDSEAF
TRBJ2-2,TRBV4-3,ASSQDWGAGGPPGELF
TRBJ1-2,TRBV19,ASSQQAGTSYGYT
TRBJ2-5,TRBV7-8,ASSLAGLALGERETQY
TRBJ2-1,TRBV7-9,ASSLDGTAYNEQF
TRBJ2-5,TRBV5-4,ASSSGSLQETQY
TRBJ1-4,TRBV25-1,ASSRGEKLF
TRBJ1-1,TRBV5-6,ASSPRVPLNTEAF
TRBJ2-7,TRBV7-3,ASSQGQGHNEQY
TRBJ2-1,TRBV10-2,ASSSSGGLNEQF
TRBJ1-3,TRBV30,AWSALEGPGNTIY
TRBJ2-6,TRBV11-2,ASSSWTGLSGANVLT
TRBJ1-2,TRBV7-2,ASSTQGALYGYT
TRBJ1-2,TRBV7-2,ASSLGPGENYGYT